This T cell receptor beta chain was sequenced during a study of T-cell reconstitution after alpha-beta-depleted transplantation in children. Study observations and caveats: One year post-transplant, T-cell counts and diversity were largely derived from T cells produced anew. Elevated TCRbeta diversity at day 60 was traced, in some patients, to surviving recipient T cells and thymic progenitors. Several hundred rapidly expanded clones from non-depleted graft cells reportedly supplied alpha-beta T cells about two months post-transplant.

For TCRbeta, the library was prepared with unique molecular identifiers. TCRdb called the PCR reads again in MiXCR, with one record for every CDR3 protein. The sample records 400,000 to 550,000 distinct CDR3 sequences, about 10% being singletons. Comment on this clonotype: The antigen is not known. A much larger clone is a single base away; this may be a read error.

The sample here was PBMCs, taken before TCRalphabeta/CD19-depleted stem cell transplant. The sequence came from a child aged 2 to 9 with inherited bone marrow failure, due to receive a stem cell transplant.

Here the CDR3 reads CASRSGGRDTQYF. The CDR3 bases are TGTGCCAGCAGGTCTGGCGGGAGAGATACGCAGTATTTT. The rearrangement links TRBV2 to TRBJ2-3; the match to TRBD2 covers 7 bases. This CDR3 is 13 amino acids long. With V trimmed by 6 bases and J by 5 bases, 5 bases remained unmatched. Germline lookup yields CDR1 SNHLY and CDR2 FYNNEI.